Listed here is a single T cell receptor (beta chain). Its target is not known. The data derive from a study of cytomegalovirus exposure and HLA in healthy donors. Looking at the study overall: Falling in the Caucasian-associated ancestry cluster were approximately 86% of 398 genotyped donors.

Study results and limitations: Owing to their indistinguishability, certain V segments, notably TRBV6-2 and TRBV6-3, were excluded. An Asian-associated ancestry cluster reportedly showed fewer N-insertions than the approximately 620-donor mean in a later analysis.

13 Jbeta primers and 60 Vbeta primers were used for the PCR. Sequencing was performed with immunoSEQ multiplex PCR; in TCRdb, only in-frame clones are kept and a portion is missing. Among over 200,000 clones, about 80% were seen once, and the ten largest hold 0.58%. This CDR3 region has 17 residues. The germline V gene has CDR1 SGHTA and CDR2 FQGNSA. V was pared by 5 bases and J by 3 bases, with 22 bases between. The TCR comes from a woman aged 40 to 50 in good health and CMV-seronegative. The genes are TRBV7-2 and TRBJ1-1, with D tentatively TRBD1 (6 bases). The material sequenced was PBMCs. In DNA, the CDR3 is TGTGCCAGCAGCCCTACGTGGGCTCTCCAGGGGTACACTGAAGCTTTCTTT. It is translated as CASSPTWALQGYTEAFF.